Below, 8 T cell receptor beta chains from the same sample are listed, as sequenced in a study of response to subunit inactivated influenza vaccine. One entry per CDR3 protein results from TCRdb running MiXCR on the RT-PCR reads. The sample has approximately 530,000 distinct CDR3 sequences, approximately 7.7% seen once. The sequencing here drew on PBMCs from blood, taken approximately 25 months after vaccination. These receptor sequences come from a man between 50 and 75 years old who received an inactivated influenza vaccine.

For the CDR3, the DNA is TGTGCCTCCGACGGACTTGGTCGCACTGAAGCTTTCTTT. Its protein is CASDGLGRTEAFF. J is TRBJ1-1 and V is TRBV30; D remains unclear. The CDR3 has 13 amino acids. Germline V gives CDR1 GTSNPN, CDR2 SVGIG (reference sequence). Trimming took 7 bases from V and 4 from J, leaving 16 bases between them. The whole variable domain, remainder taken from reference TRBV30 and TRBJ1-1, is SQTIHQWPATLVQPVGSPLSLECTVEGTSNPNLYWYRQAAGRGLQLLFYSVGIGQISSEVPQNLSASRPQDRQFILSSKKLLLSDSGFYLCASDGLGRTEAFFGQGTRLTVV.

This clonotype was detected a few times. V usage is TRBV10-2 and J usage is TRBJ2-3; D possibly corresponds to TRBD2 (6 bases). The CDR3 runs 14 residues. V was pared by 10 bases and J by 1 base, with 15 bases between. The germline V gene encodes CDR1 WSHSY and CDR2 SAAADI. DNA for the CDR3: TGCGCCACTTCGGGGCCGGGGGGCACAGATACGCAGTATTTT. This codes for CATSGPGGTDTQYF.

The chain is built from TRBV6-2 or TRBV6-3 and TRBJ2-7; TRBD1 matches at 8 bases. V was clipped by 4 bases and J by 2 bases; unmatched bases: 7. CDR3 length equals 15 residues. Germline assignment: CDR1 MNHEY and CDR2 SVGEGT. CDR3 in amino acids: CASSSRTGKAYEQYF. The CDR3 DNA reads TGTGCCAGCAGTTCACGGACAGGGAAAGCCTACGAGCAGTACTTC.

This sequence joins TRBV7-2 and TRBJ2-1; D gene unclear. CDR1 and CDR2 (germline): SGHTA, FQGNSA. There are 16 residues in the CDR3. V lost 2 bases and J lost 0, with 11 bases in between. CDR3 coding DNA: TGTGCCAGCAGCTTAAGGCTGGCGGACTCCTACAATGAGCAGTTCTTC. It translates to CASSLRLADSYNEQFF.

Many counts were recorded for this clonotype. The J gene is TRBJ2-1, the V gene TRBV4-1; 7 positions match TRBD1. V trimming: 0 bases; J trimming: 6 bases; junction bases outside the gene matches: 11. Germline CDR1 MGHRA, CDR2 YSYEKL. The CDR3 extends over 17 amino acids. CDR3 nucleotides: TGCGCCAGCAGCCAAGAACCCCCCAGGGGGACGGGCAATGAGCAGTTCTTC. It codes for CASSQEPPRGTGNEQFF.

The chain employs TRBV11-1 and TRBJ2-1, with 8 bases that match TRBD1. The CDR3 length is 12 residues. Looked up from germline, CDR1 is SGHAT and CDR2 is FQDESV (reference sequence). V lost 4 bases and J lost 12; bases outside the gene matches: 5. DNA of the CDR3: TGTGCCAGCAGCTCCAGGGGGCGGGGGCAGTTCTTC. Encoded protein: CASSSRGRGQFF.

This clonotype was counted a few times. The rearrangement links TRBV6-2 or TRBV6-3 to TRBJ2-5; 7 nucleotides line up with TRBD2. The CDR3 is made up of 13 amino acids. The germline V gene has CDR1 MNHEY and CDR2 SVGEGT. V lost 5 bases to trimming and J lost 4 bases; unmatched junction nucleotides: 4. The CDR3 DNA follows: TGTGCCAGCAGTATAGCGGGCTTAGAGACCCAGTACTTC. This gives the protein CASSIAGLETQYF.

The table lists this clonotype with a few counts. This chain joins TRBV20-1 and TRBJ2-3, with 12 bases matching TRBD2. Losses at the gene ends were 7 bases for V and 3 bases for J; bases not matched to a gene: 2. This CDR3 has 13 residues. CDR1 DFQATT and CDR2 SNEGSKA come from the germline V gene (reference sequence). The CDR3 region has the DNA TGCAGTGTTGGACTAGCGGGGACAGATACGCAGTATTTT. Translated: CSVGLAGTDTQYF.